These 13 T cell receptor beta chains originate from one sample sequenced in a study of cytomegalovirus exposure and HLA in healthy donors. The PCR employed 60 Vbeta primers together with 13 Jbeta primers. Using immunoSEQ multiplex PCR, the repertoire was profiled, and TCRdb retains in-frame clones only, with some absent. The sample consists of 100,000 to 150,000 clones, 80% of them appearing once. Specimen: PBMCs. These receptors were collected from a man younger than 45 in good health and CMV-seronegative.

This clone was observed a few times. The chain is built from TRBV5-1 and TRBJ2-7; tentative D call: TRBD1 (6 bases). The CDR3 spans 13 residues. Germline values: CDR1 SGHRS, CDR2 YFSETQ. V was shortened by 1 base and J by 3 bases, with 8 bases between the two germline ends. CDR3 nucleotides: TGCGCCAGCAGCTTGACAGGGATCTACGAGCAGTACTTC. Its translation: CASSLTGIYEQYF. Looking up the rest from reference TRBV5-1 and TRBJ2-7 gives the full variable domain: KAGVTQTPRYLIKTRGQQVTLSCSPISGHRSVSWYQQTPGQGLQFLFEYFSETQRNKGNFPGRFSGRQFSNSRSEMNVSTLELGDSALYLCASSLTGIYEQYFGPGTRLTVT.

V is TRBV7-9 and J is TRBJ1-3, with a possible D match to TRBD1 (5 bases). CDR3 size: 15 residues. Trimming pared 0 bases from V and 2 bases from J, leaving 8 bases between. Per germline, CDR1 SEHNR and CDR2 FQNEAQ (reference sequence). CDR3 sequence (DNA): TGTGCCAGCAGCTTAGCCAGGGCCACTGGAAACACCATATATTTT. Its protein product is CASSLARATGNTIYF.

The chain uses TRBV15 and TRBJ1-5; the match to TRBD1 covers 10 bases. Per germline, CDR1 LNHNV and CDR2 YYDKDF (reference sequence). The CDR3 contains 20 residues. Trimming at V came to 2 bases and at J to 0 bases, leaving 13 bases not matched to a gene. The CDR3 spells CATSRLGQGSLGASNQPQHF. The CDR3 nucleotides are TGTGCCACCAGCAGACTGGGACAGGGGAGCCTAGGGGCTAGCAATCAGCCCCAGCATTTT.

This clone appeared once. V and J are TRBV6-1 and TRBJ1-5; D gene uncertain. The CDR3 covers 12 residues. From germline, CDR1 is MNHNS and CDR2 SASEGT. V was shortened by 8 bases and J by 3 bases, with 8 bases between the two germline ends. CDR3 in DNA: TGTGCCAGCGGGCAGGCCAATCAGCCCCAGCATTTT. Protein: CASGQANQPQHF.

The chain employs TRBV5-4 and TRBJ2-7, with TRBD2 identical over 8 bases. CDR1 is SGHNT and CDR2 is YYREEE in the germline V gene (reference sequence). V lost 4 bases to trimming and J lost 5 bases; unmatched junction nucleotides: 5. The CDR3 length is 13 residues. CDR3 sequence: CASSHLAGDEQYF. The CDR3 DNA reads TGTGCCAGCAGCCACCTAGCGGGCGACGAGCAGTACTTC.

V usage is TRBV28 and J usage is TRBJ2-4; 9 bases match TRBD1. The V segment lost 5 bases and the J segment 7 bases; nucleotides outside the gene matches: 9. Germline CDR1 reads MDHEN; CDR2 reads SYDVKM. This CDR3 is built from 15 residues. In nucleotides, the CDR3 is TGTGCCAGCAGTCCTGGGACAGGGTATAGGAACATTCAGTACTTC. This gives the protein CASSPGTGYRNIQYF.

This sequence joins TRBV7-2 and TRBJ2-3, with 8 bases fitting TRBD1. The CDR3 sequence is 14 residues long. Germline CDR1 is SGHTA and CDR2 is FQGNSA. V trimming: 5 bases; J trimming: 7 bases; junction bases outside the gene matches: 8. For the CDR3, the DNA is TGTGCCAGCAGCACCTCGACAGGGGCTCATACGCAGTATTTT. Protein sequence: CASSTSTGAHTQYF.

The chain carries TRBV5-3 and TRBJ2-5; D possibly corresponds to TRBD1 (6 bases). TRBV5-3 belongs to the ORF category, with a function that is uncertain. The CDR3 spans 13 residues. Trimming removed 3 bases at V and 4 bases at J, with 10 bases between. This CDR3 reads CARSYRVGETQYF. The DNA of the CDR3 is TGTGCCAGAAGCTACAGGGTGGGAGAGACCCAGTACTTC.

This clone was seen a handful of times. The chain employs TRBV20-1 and TRBJ2-1; 7 bases match TRBD2. Trimming at V came to 7 bases and at J to 4 bases, leaving 1 base not matched to a gene. There are 11 residues in the CDR3. The germline CDR1 and CDR2 sequences are DFQATT and SNEGSKA (reference sequence). DNA of the CDR3: TGCAGTGGGGGGGGTTACAATGAGCAGTTCTTC. Residues: CSGGGYNEQFF.

The chain employs TRBV10-1 and TRBJ2-3; TRBD1 is a possible D gene (6 bases). Germline CDR1 is WNHNN and CDR2 is SYGVQD (reference sequence). Deletions cut 5 bases from V and 2 bases from J, with 11 bases between. The length of the CDR3 is 14 residues. CDR3 protein: CASSSGAPTDTQYF. CDR3 nucleotides: TGCGCCAGCAGTTCAGGGGCCCCCACAGATACGCAGTATTTT.

V usage is TRBV11-2 and J usage is TRBJ2-7; TRBD2 matches 14 bases. Trimming removed 5 bases from V and 3 bases from J; junction bases left unmatched: 6. The CDR3 has 16 residues. Germline V gene data show CDR1 as SGHAT and CDR2 as FQNNGV. CDR3 sequence (DNA): TGTGCCAGCAGCCGACTGACTAGCGGGAGGGACTACGAGCAGTACTTC. This encodes CASSRLTSGRDYEQYF.

The rearrangement joins TRBV7-6 to TRBJ2-1, with 8 bases aligning to TRBD2. The length of the CDR3 is 15 residues. The V segment lost 4 bases and the J segment 8 bases; nucleotides outside the gene matches: 10. Germline V gives CDR1 SGHVS, CDR2 FNYEAQ. DNA for the CDR3: TGTGCCAGCAGCTGGGGATCGGGCGGGAGGCATGAGCAGTTCTTC. Protein: CASSWGSGGRHEQFF.

This sequence joins TRBV7-8 and TRBJ2-5, with 8 bases that match TRBD1. There are 14 residues in the CDR3. Germline assignment: CDR1 SGHVS and CDR2 FQNEAQ. The ends lost 5 bases at V and 4 bases at J; junction bases unmatched: 6. In nucleotides, the CDR3 is TGTGCCAGCAGCCCCGGACAGGGAAGAGAGACCCAGTACTTC. Amino acids: CASSPGQGRETQYF.